This T cell receptor (beta chain) stems from a study of identical twins. Germline V gene sequence: CDR1 SGHRS, CDR2 YFSETQ. With V trimmed by 6 bases and J by 7 bases, 12 bases remained unmatched. The CDR3 runs 16 residues. Points on this clonotype: The antigen remains undetermined.

Study outcomes and limitations: For monozygotic twins, models underestimated out-of-frame TCR alpha sharing.

cDNA molecules carried unique molecular identifiers, and template switching added a universal primer site. TCRdb processed the 5' RACE reads anew with MiXCR; each CDR3 protein has one entry. The sample has fewer than 900,000 distinct CDR3 sequences; over 15% are singletons. The same specimen was also included in a second study, on T cells expressing NK-cell markers. That investigation notes: Each of over 5 donors carried dominant NKG2C+ clonotypes accounting for about 1.0-7.0% of CD8+ T cells.

The chain links TRBV5-1 to TRBJ2-1, with 11 bases lining up with TRBD2. Input material: PBMCs. The source of this sequence is a woman aged 18-29 years in good health. The CDR3 DNA sequence: TGCGCCAGCAACCGGTTTTTAGCGGGAGGGGGGAATGAGCAGTTCTTC. Protein sequence: CASNRFLAGGGNEQFF.